These 5 T cell receptor beta chains came from one sample sequenced in a study of cytomegalovirus exposure and HLA in healthy donors listed by TCRdb under 2017. The method was the immunoSEQ multiplex PCR assay. For the multiplex PCR, a mixture combining 60 forward primers for TCR Vbeta segments and 13 reverse primers for TCR Jbeta segments was used. This immuneACCESS table, as held by TCRdb, lists in-frame sequences with V and J called but not all clones. Of the missing ones, under half trace to an unresolved V gene in checked studies; the others have no known cause. For this sample there are approximately 200,000 clones; 65% to 85% appear just once. Roughly 6% of the sample belongs to the ten largest clones. The material sequenced was PBMCs. The source of these receptors is a woman in her thirties in good health and CMV-seropositive.

The chain combines TRBV5-1 with TRBJ1-1; D is perhaps TRBD1 (6 bases). The CDR3 is 16 residues long. The germline V gene has CDR1 SGHRS and CDR2 YFSETQ. V lost 1 base to trimming and J lost 2 bases, with 15 bases between them. CDR3: CASSLRGGAGNTEAFF. The CDR3 DNA reads TGCGCCAGCAGCTTGAGGGGGGGCGCAGGAAACACTGAAGCTTTCTTT.

This clone was seen a few times. V gene TRBV19 combines with J gene TRBJ1-1, with D perhaps matching TRBD1 (5 bases). The CDR3 is 12 amino acids. The V and J ends lost 5 bases and 6 bases respectively, with 10 bases between them. Germline-derived CDR1 and CDR2 are LNHDA and SQIVND (reference sequence). The CDR3 here is CASSLRDAEAFF. The CDR3 coding sequence is TGTGCCAGTAGTCTCAGGGATGCTGAAGCTTTCTTT.

This clone was observed a handful of times. The chain is built from TRBV25-1 and TRBJ1-1, with D tentatively TRBD1 (5 bases). This CDR3 is 13 amino acids long. CDR1 is MGHDK, CDR2 SYGVNS, per germline. The V and J ends lost 5 bases and 2 bases respectively, with 9 bases between them. This CDR3 is CASSQGHNTEAFF. In DNA form, the CDR3 reads TGTGCCAGCAGTCAGGGCCACAACACTGAAGCTTTCTTT.

This rearrangement joins TRBV13 to TRBJ2-7; 13 bases fit TRBD2. This CDR3 region has 16 residues. Germline V CDR1 and CDR2: PRHDT, FYEKMQ (reference sequence). V lost 2 bases to trimming and J lost 5 bases; unmatched junction nucleotides: 6. CDR3 residues: CASSLWGTSGIHEQYF. Written as DNA, the CDR3 is TGTGCCAGCAGCTTATGGGGGACTAGCGGGATCCACGAGCAGTACTTC. The full variable domain, completed using reference TRBV13 and TRBJ2-7, is AAGVIQSPRHLIKEKRETATLKCYPIPRHDTVYWYQQGPGQDPQFLISFYEKMQSDKGSIPDRFSAQQFSDYHSELNMSSLELGDSALYFCASSLWGTSGIHEQYFGPGTRLTVT.

The chain recombines TRBV18 with TRBJ2-7; D is unresolved. V dropped 4 bases and J dropped 2 bases, with 12 bases sitting between them. This CDR3 is 14 amino acids long. The germline V gene has CDR1 KGHSH and CDR2 LQKENI. The CDR3 DNA sequence: TGTGCCAGCTCACGCTCGACGGAGACCTACGAGCAGTACTTC. Amino acids: CASSRSTETYEQYF.